Below, 22 T cell receptor beta chains from the same sample are listed, as sequenced in a study of shared clonotypes between healthy human individuals (TCRdb year 2020). The library came from the immunoSEQ multiplex PCR assay. TCRdb stores this immuneACCESS table with in-frame sequences only. Part of the clones is absent; in the studies checked, under half of the shortfall reflects unresolved V genes, and no reason is known for the rest. Here the sample has approximately 470,000 clones; approximately 82% occur a single time. Approximately 12% of the sample is taken by the ten largest. The material sequenced was PBMCs. These receptors all come from a woman aged 40 to 50 in good health. Some clones in this sample may be carry-over from other donors' samples.

There are a few counts of this clone. The chain combines TRBV6-4 with TRBJ2-3, with D unclear. The CDR3 loop spans 16 amino acids. The germline CDR1 and CDR2 sequences are MRHNA and SNTAGT. The V gene lost 4 bases and the J gene lost 0 bases, with 14 bases spanning the gap. CDR3 in amino acids: CASSVGPTISTDTQYF. The CDR3 DNA sequence: TGTGCCAGCAGTGTTGGTCCTACAATAAGCACAGATACGCAGTATTTT.

The gene calls are TRBV10-3 and TRBJ2-7, with a tentative D call TRBD2 (6 bases). The CDR3 has 14 amino acids. Trimming took off 10 bases at V and 1 base at J, with 17 bases between the two ends. Germline V gene lookup returns CDR1 ENHRY and CDR2 SYGVKD. The CDR3 DNA sequence: TGTGCCACCGGCGGGGCCGGATTTTCCTACGAGCAGTACTTC. Its translation: CATGGAGFSYEQYF.

The rearrangement joins TRBV11-2 to TRBJ2-7; perhaps TRBD2 as D (6 bases). This CDR3 has 12 amino acids. From germline, CDR1 is SGHAT and CDR2 FQNNGV. V lost 5 bases and J lost 9, with 14 bases in between. CDR3 in amino acids: CASSGGTPGQYF. The CDR3 nucleotides read TGTGCCAGCAGCGGGGGGACCCCAGGGCAGTACTTC. Complete variable domain (other parts from reference TRBV11-2 and TRBJ2-7): EAGVAQSPRYKIIEKRQSVAFWCNPISGHATLYWYQQILGQGPKLLIQFQNNGVVDDSQLPKDRFSAERLKGVDSTLKIQPAKLEDSAVYLCASSGGTPGQYFGPGTRLTVT.

The chain joins TRBV10-3 to TRBJ2-5; D is perhaps TRBD2 (5 bases). In germline, CDR1 is ENHRY, CDR2 SYGVKD. The CDR3 covers 12 residues. V lost 6 bases to trimming and J lost 6 bases, with 11 bases between them. CDR3 DNA: TGTGCCATCAGCAGTAGCGAGCAGACCCAGTACTTC. Amino acids: CAISSSEQTQYF.

This clone occurred once. The rearrangement joins TRBV9 to TRBJ1-1; D may be TRBD1 (6 bases). The CDR3 is 12 amino acids. Germline CDR1 reads SGDLS; CDR2 reads YYNGEE. V was pared by 2 bases and J by 9 bases, with 11 bases between. CDR3 in DNA: TGTGCCAGCAGCGTCCACAGGGAAAAAGCTTTCTTT. Protein sequence: CASSVHREKAFF. Full variable domain (remainder filled in from reference TRBV9 and TRBJ1-1): DSGVTQTPKHLITATGQRVTLRCSPRSGDLSVYWYQQSLDQGLQFLIQYYNGEERAKGNILERFSAQQFPDLHSELNLSSLELGDSALYFCASSVHREKAFFGQGTRLTVV.

V usage is TRBV19 and J usage is TRBJ2-1, with D unresolved. The CDR3 consists of 13 residues. The germline V and J ends were trimmed by 3 bases and 12 bases, with 15 bases remaining between them. The germline V gene has CDR1 LNHDA and CDR2 SQIVND (reference sequence). The CDR3 here is CASSIRANFGQFF. CDR3 sequence (DNA): TGTGCCAGTAGTATTAGGGCCAATTTTGGGCAGTTCTTC.

The chain couples TRBV28 to TRBJ2-7; D not resolved. Trimming took off 5 bases at V and 6 bases at J, with 20 bases between the two ends. The germline V gene has CDR1 MDHEN and CDR2 SYDVKM. The length of the CDR3 is 15 residues. The CDR3, as DNA: TGTGCCAGCAGTCCCGCTTCGCTGGAATCCAGCGAGCAGTACTTC. This encodes CASSPASLESSEQYF. Looking up the rest from reference TRBV28 and TRBJ2-7 gives the full variable domain: DVKVTQSSRYLVKRTGEKVFLECVQDMDHENMFWYRQDPGLGLRLIYFSYDVKMKEKGDIPEGYSVSREKKERFSLILESASTNQTSMYLCASSPASLESSEQYFGPGTRLTVT.

The chain links TRBV10-3 to TRBJ1-6, with 11 bases aligning to TRBD1. The CDR3 covers 14 residues. The germline CDR1 and CDR2 sequences are ENHRY and SYGVKD. V lost 6 bases to trimming and J lost 8 bases; unmatched junction nucleotides: 3. The CDR3 nucleotides read TGTGCCATCAGCGCGGGACAGGGGGATTCACCCCTCCACTTT. Amino acid sequence: CAISAGQGDSPLHF.

V gene TRBV6-1 combines with J gene TRBJ2-1; 9 nucleotides align to TRBD1. The CDR3 is 14 residues long. Germline V gene sequence: CDR1 MNHNS, CDR2 SASEGT. V was pared by 3 bases and J by 6 bases, with 3 bases of the junction left unmatched. CDR3 in amino acids: CASSELGQGNEQFF. The CDR3 bases are TGTGCCAGCAGTGAGCTGGGACAGGGCAATGAGCAGTTCTTC.

The V call is TRBV7-3, the J call TRBJ2-5, with 7 bases matching TRBD1. Germline V gene data show CDR1 as SGHTA and CDR2 as FQGTGA. This CDR3 has 14 residues. Losses at the gene ends were 5 bases for V and 2 bases for J; bases not matched to a gene: 5. CDR3 residues: CASSHTGAQETQYF. The CDR3 DNA follows: TGTGCCAGCAGCCATACAGGGGCGCAAGAGACCCAGTACTTC.

The chain has TRBV2 and TRBJ2-3; 12 nucleotides agree with TRBD2. Unmatched junction bases numbered 3, after V lost 11 bases and J lost 3 bases. The CDR3 is made up of 13 amino acids. The germline V gene encodes CDR1 SNHLY and CDR2 FYNNEI. The CDR3 protein is CAGGLAGTDTQYF. The CDR3 nucleotides are TGTGCCGGAGGACTAGCGGGAACAGATACGCAGTATTTT. Looking up the rest from reference TRBV2 and TRBJ2-3 gives the full variable domain: EPEVTQTPSHQVTQMGQEVILRCVPISNHLYFYWYRQILGQKVEFLVSFYNNEISEKSEIFDDQFSVERPDGSNFTLKIRSTKLEDSAMYFCAGGLAGTDTQYFGPGTRLTVL.

This clone was seen a handful of times. The gene calls are TRBV19 and TRBJ2-7, with D unclear. The V and J ends lost 6 bases and 0 bases respectively, with 12 bases between them. In germline, CDR1 is LNHDA, CDR2 SQIVND (reference sequence). The CDR3 contains 14 residues. The CDR3: CASRQTLSSYEQYF. CDR3 nucleotide sequence: TGTGCCAGTAGGCAGACCCTGAGCTCCTACGAGCAGTACTTC.

The chain uses TRBV27 and TRBJ1-4, with a tentative D call TRBD1 (6 bases). The CDR3 length is 15 residues. CDR1 and CDR2 from the germline V gene are MNHEY and SMNVEV (reference sequence). V dropped 4 bases and J dropped 7 bases, with 16 bases sitting between them. The CDR3 region is CASSSTGKVGEKLFF. DNA of the CDR3: TGTGCCAGCAGTTCAACAGGGAAGGTTGGTGAAAAACTGTTTTTT.

At least ten counts were recorded for this clone. The rearrangement uses TRBV15 and TRBJ1-4; the D is unclear. The CDR3 is 13 amino acids. Trimming shortened V by 4 bases and J by 11 bases, and 14 bases separated the two germline ends. The germline CDR1 and CDR2 sequences are LNHNV and YYDKDF (reference sequence). The DNA for the CDR3 is TGTGCCACCAGCACCTTGACCTGGACCAAACTGTTTTTT. This sequence encodes CATSTLTWTKLFF. The full variable domain, completed using reference TRBV15 and TRBJ1-4, is DAMVIQNPRYQVTQFGKPVTLSCSQTLNHNVMYWYQQKSSQAPKLLFHYYDKDFNNEADTPDNFQSRRPNTSFCFLDIRSPGLGDTAMYLCATSTLTWTKLFFGSGTQLSVL.

The rearrangement uses TRBV11-2 and TRBJ2-2, with a tentative D call TRBD2 (5 bases). The germline V gene has CDR1 SGHAT and CDR2 FQNNGV. The CDR3 covers 13 residues. The V end was cut by 4 bases, the J end by 6 bases, with 9 bases between. CDR3 sequence: CASSYVRAGELFF. CDR3 nucleotides: TGTGCCAGCAGCTACGTGAGGGCCGGGGAGCTGTTTTTT.

The CDR3 bases are TGTGCCAGCAGTTTTACCAAGGGTCAGCCCCAGCATTTT. Encoded protein: CASSFTKGQPQHF. This chain joins TRBV27 and TRBJ1-5; no reliable D call. The V gene's germline CDR1 is MNHEY and CDR2 SMNVEV (reference sequence). The ends were cut back, 3 bases at V and 6 bases at J, with 9 bases in the middle. There are 13 residues in the CDR3.

This chain links TRBV7-2 with TRBJ1-2; weak D call: TRBD1 (6 bases). Germline-derived CDR1 and CDR2 are SGHTA and FQGNSA. Trimming cost V 4 bases and J 1 base, with 22 bases left between them. CDR3 length: 18 residues. Here the CDR3 reads CASSSSLGIMDSNYGYTF. The CDR3 nucleotides read TGTGCCAGCAGCTCGTCGTTAGGGATTATGGACAGTAACTATGGCTACACCTTC.

The genes are TRBV28 and TRBJ2-4; D tentatively fits TRBD1 or TRBD2 (7 bases each). The germline CDR1 and CDR2 sequences are MDHEN and SYDVKM. The CDR3 runs 14 residues. V lost 3 bases to trimming and J lost 9 bases, with 15 bases between them. The CDR3 region has the DNA TGTGCCAGCAGTTTGAAACAGGGGAGGGGCATTCAGTACTTC. Translated: CASSLKQGRGIQYF.

The rearrangement joins TRBV28 to TRBJ2-3; 13 nucleotides align to TRBD2. This CDR3 is built from 17 residues. Per germline, CDR1 MDHEN and CDR2 SYDVKM. Trimming cost V 1 base and J 0 bases; bases outside gene matches: 1. This CDR3 is CASSLLLAGGSTDTQYF. The DNA for the CDR3 is TGTGCCAGCAGTTTATTACTAGCGGGAGGGAGCACAGATACGCAGTATTTT.

This chain connects TRBV5-1 to TRBJ2-2, with 10 bases fitting TRBD1. The germline V gene has CDR1 SGHRS and CDR2 YFSETQ. V dropped 8 bases and J dropped 7; count of bases not matched to a gene: 17. The CDR3 is 17 amino acids. CDR3 loop: CASRRSGTGVKIGELFF. The CDR3 nucleotides are TGCGCCAGTCGGAGAAGCGGGACAGGGGTTAAAATCGGGGAGCTGTTTTTT.

The chain carries TRBV19 and TRBJ1-2, with D unclear. The CDR3 totals 13 residues. From germline, CDR1 is LNHDA and CDR2 SQIVND (reference sequence). Trimming left V 3 bases short and J 4 bases short, with 9 bases between. The CDR3 region has the DNA TGTGCCAGTAGTATGGTTGGGAGCTATGGCTACACCTTC. It specifies CASSMVGSYGYTF. Variable domain in full (rest from reference TRBV19 and TRBJ1-2): DGGITQSPKYLFRKEGQNVTLSCEQNLNHDAMYWYRQDPGQGLRLIYYSQIVNDFQKGDIAEGYSVSREKKESFPLTVTSAQKNPTAFYLCASSMVGSYGYTFGSGTRLTVV.

In this sample, this clone turned up many times. J is TRBJ2-5 and V is TRBV2; a weak D match, TRBD2 (5 bases). Per the germline V gene, CDR1 is SNHLY and CDR2 is FYNNEI. V was shortened by 4 bases and J by 5 bases, with 8 bases between the two germline ends. The CDR3 loop spans 12 amino acids. The CDR3 coding sequence is TGTGCCAGCAGTGGGGAGATTGAGACCCAGTACTTC. Its protein product is CASSGEIETQYF.